This T cell receptor (beta chain) was sequenced during a study of spatial heterogeneity in lung cancer (dated by TCRdb to the late 2010s). About the investigation overall: More beta-chain than alpha-chain transcripts were consistently detected, likely reflecting higher beta-chain transcript abundance. In the raw uncorrected reads, each unique combination of TCR and UMI appeared more than ten times on average. TCR alpha and beta repertoires were quantitatively compared across multiple tumor regions, matched nontumor lung and blood in non-small cell lung cancer. Nonsynonymous mutation counts, determined by whole-exome sequencing of tumor tissue, were related to features of the TCR repertoire. At surgery, over 200 tumor regions, around 65 matched nontumor lung samples and fewer than 60 PBMC samples were TCR-sequenced for both alpha and beta chains.

This clonotype appeared many times. No antigen is known for it. The sample holds no much larger clone one base away, and base qualities are not on file. The library came from 5' RACE. Sequenced using a NextSeq 500. To allow correction of PCR and sequencing errors, the TCR library protocol tagged every TCR cDNA molecule with a unique molecular identifier. The paper's data handling went like this. TCR identification, UMI-based error correction and CDR3 extraction were all carried out with Decombinator tools. Expanded TCRs were defined as those above a frequency of 2 per 1,000, corresponding to the top 1% of the tumor frequency distribution. Renyi diversity was computed with the R vegan package after each repertoire had been subsampled 100 times to 5,000 TCRs. CDR3 similarity networks were built from amino acid triplet string-kernel similarity, connecting CDR3s with pairwise similarity above 0.82. TCRdb itself trimmed the public reads at Q25 with fastp, ran MiXCR and retained productive beta chains. Entries that share a CDR3 protein sequence are merged under the most common genes and DNA. The V and J calls and clone size are TCRdb's, not the authors'. This sample holds around 24,000 distinct CDR3 sequences; over 6% were observed only once. Roughly an eighth of the sample is in the top ten clones.

Broad study findings and their caveats: Ubiquitous expanded tumor TCRs showed up in blood more often at tumor resection than at routine follow-up. Confirming at a functional level the hypothesis that regional TCRs recognize regional mutations was considered to require additional single-cell paired TCR alpha and beta sequencing.

Explained via the paper, the time point label denotes: sample taken at primary tumor resection. The donors were 65 to 85 patients from the lung TRACERx cohort who had early-stage, untreated non-small cell lung cancer. Whole RNA extracted from tumor and nontumor lung tissue, or from cryopreserved PBMC samples, was used for TCR sequencing without cell sorting. Only patients with enough RNA available from two or more tumor regions were chosen for TCR sequencing. Here the sequenced sample was PBMCs, taken at surgery. This sequence originates from a male donor with early-stage non-small cell lung cancer.

The CDR3 protein: CASSLGYGTSATQETQYF. In nucleotides, the sequence is TGCGCCAGCAGCCTAGGATACGGGACTAGCGCAACCCAAGAGACCCAGTACTTC. The chain is assembled from TRBV4-1 and TRBJ2-5; 10 central bases correspond to TRBD2. The CDR3 measures 18 amino acids from cysteine to phenylalanine. Just CDR3 DNA is preserved here, 54 bases in frame from base 1. Relative to germline, V is missing 4 bases and J is missing 1 base, with 12 bases of the junction outside any gene match. CDR1 and CDR2, per the germline V gene, are MGHRA and YSYEKL.